Listed below are T cell receptor beta chains from one sample, sequenced in a study of immune cell composition in non-small cell lung cancer. TCRdb keeps only in-frame clones here, not all; method: immunoSEQ multiplex PCR. Of some 2,200 clones listed, 72% were seen once; the top ten hold less than 15%. The sample consisted of lung tumor tissue. All receptors come from a human donor with non-small cell lung cancer. The CDR3 runs from the conserved cysteine through the conserved F or W. A D gene is named only where the DNA matches it firmly. The size field is filled for only some rows; it gives once, few, many or a size class.

size,V,D,J,DNA,CDR3
once,TRBV4-1,.,TRBJ1-2,TGCGCCAGCAGCCAAGGGTCGACGGGGAAAGCGGGCTACACCTTC,CASSQGSTGKAGYTF
.,TRBV28,.,TRBJ1-1,TGTGCCAGCCGGATCGCGGTTTTTCAGACTGAAGCTTTCTTT,CASRIAVFQTEAFF
.,TRBV7-2,TRBD2,TRBJ2-2,TGTGCCAGCAGCCGGAACGGGGGGGCCGGGGAGCTGTTTTTT,CASSRNGGAGELFF
.,TRBV5-1,TRBD1,TRBJ2-1,TGCGCCAGCAGCTTGGGAGCAGGGGGCCAGTTCTTC,CASSLGAGGQFF
few,TRBV5-1,TRBD2,TRBJ2-1,TGCGCCAGCAGCTCCCCGAAGAGGACCCAAGCGGGGGGGCCGAACAATGAGCAGTTCTTC,CASSSPKRTQAGGPNNEQFF
few,TRBV9,.,TRBJ1-2,TGTGCCAGCAGCCCAACCCCCCGGGGAAGGGCTAACTATGGCTACACCTTC,CASSPTPRGRANYGYTF
.,TRBV11-3,.,TRBJ2-1,TGTGCCAGCAGCTTAGGTCTGAGAAATGAGCAGTTCTTC,CASSLGLRNEQFF
.,TRBV6-6,.,TRBJ1-1,TGTGCCAGCAGTTACGATGCGGGGCTGGGCACTGAAGCTTTCTTT,CASSYDAGLGTEAFF
.,TRBV5-4,.,TRBJ2-5,TGTGCCAGCAGCCCCGAGGGGGTTCAAGAGACCCAGTACTTC,CASSPEGVQETQYF
.,TRBV25-1,TRBD1,TRBJ1-6,TGTGCCAGCAGTGATTACCGGACAGGAAGCAATTCACCCCTCCACTTT,CASSDYRTGSNSPLHF
.,TRBV30,TRBD2,TRBJ2-1,TGTGCCTGGAGTGTAGGGGGGACTAGCGGGAGTGATGAGCAGTTCTTC,CAWSVGGTSGSDEQFF
.,TRBV15,TRBD1,TRBJ2-2,TGTGCCACCAGCAGACAGGGGGCGAGCACCGGGGAGCTGTTTTTT,CATSRQGASTGELFF
.,TRBV30,TRBD1,TRBJ1-2,TGTGCCTGGAGCAACCGACAGGGGGGGTATGGCTACACCTTC,CAWSNRQGGYGYTF
.,TRBV5-6,.,TRBJ1-1,TGTGCCAGCAGCTCGCGGCACGGGAGGTACTATGTGAACACTGAAGCTTTCTTT,CASSSRHGRYYVNTEAFF
.,TRBV5-4,.,TRBJ2-3,TGTGCCAGCATGGAGGCCGGGGGAAGCACAGATACGCAGTATTTT,CASMEAGGSTDTQYF
.,TRBV7-8,.,TRBJ1-2,TGTGCCAGCAGCTTACTCCCCGGTGGGCAGCTATATGGCTACACCTTC,CASSLLPGGQLYGYTF
.,TRBV15,.,TRBJ2-1,TGTGCCACCAGCAGGGATGGCGGGGATGAGCAGTTCTTC,CATSRDGGDEQFF
once,TRBV15,.,TRBJ2-3,TGTGCCACCAGCAGAGTCGGGGATACGCAGTATTTT,CATSRVGDTQYF
few,TRBV7-8,TRBD1,TRBJ1-6,TGTGCCAGCAGCGAGACAGGGAGGCAAAGCTCCTATAATTCACCCCTCCACTTT,CASSETGRQSSYNSPLHF
.,TRBV7-6,.,TRBJ2-7,TGTGCCAGCAGCTTAGTTCGAAGCCTAGCGAACTTCTACGAGCAGTACTTC,CASSLVRSLANFYEQYF